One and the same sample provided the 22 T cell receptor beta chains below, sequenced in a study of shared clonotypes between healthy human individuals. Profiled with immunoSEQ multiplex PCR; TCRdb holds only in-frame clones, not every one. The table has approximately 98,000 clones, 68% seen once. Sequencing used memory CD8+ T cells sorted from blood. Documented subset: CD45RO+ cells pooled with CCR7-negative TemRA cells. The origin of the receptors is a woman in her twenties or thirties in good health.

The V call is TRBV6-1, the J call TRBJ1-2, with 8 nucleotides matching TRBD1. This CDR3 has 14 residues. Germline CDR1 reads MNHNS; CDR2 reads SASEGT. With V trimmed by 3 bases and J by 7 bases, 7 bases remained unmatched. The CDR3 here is CASSDLGTGFGYTF. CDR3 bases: TGTGCCAGCAGTGACCTTGGGACAGGATTTGGCTACACCTTC.

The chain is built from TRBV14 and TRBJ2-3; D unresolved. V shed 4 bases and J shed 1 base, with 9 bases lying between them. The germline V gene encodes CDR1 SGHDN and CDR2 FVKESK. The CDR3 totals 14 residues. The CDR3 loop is CASSPTGGTDTQYF. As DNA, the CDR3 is TGTGCCAGCAGCCCAACTGGGGGCACAGATACGCAGTATTTT. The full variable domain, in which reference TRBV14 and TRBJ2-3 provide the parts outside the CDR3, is EAGVTQFPSHSVIEKGQTVTLRCDPISGHDNLYWYRRVMGKEIKFLLHFVKESKQDESGMPNNRFLAERTGGTYSTLKVQPAELEDSGVYFCASSPTGGTDTQYFGPGTRLTVL.

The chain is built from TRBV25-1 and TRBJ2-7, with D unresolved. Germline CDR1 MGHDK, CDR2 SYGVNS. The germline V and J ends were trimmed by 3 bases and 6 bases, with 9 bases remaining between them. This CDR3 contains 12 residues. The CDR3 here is CASSDGSFEQYF. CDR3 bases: TGTGCCAGCAGTGACGGCTCATTCGAGCAGTACTTC.

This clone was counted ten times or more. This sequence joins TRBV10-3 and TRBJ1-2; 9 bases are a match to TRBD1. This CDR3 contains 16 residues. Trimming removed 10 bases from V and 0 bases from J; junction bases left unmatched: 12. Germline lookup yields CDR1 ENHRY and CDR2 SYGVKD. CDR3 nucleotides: TGTGCCAGCACCCCGGGACAGGGTAGAGCTAACTATGGCTACACCTTC. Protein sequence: CASTPGQGRANYGYTF.

CDR3 bases: TGTGCCAGCAGTTTTTGGAGTTTCTATGGCTACACCTTC. This sequence encodes CASSFWSFYGYTF. The V gene is TRBV27, the J gene TRBJ1-2; D is ambiguous. V was trimmed by 3 bases and J by 4 bases, leaving 9 bases between them. Per germline, CDR1 MNHEY and CDR2 SMNVEV (reference sequence). This CDR3 comprises 13 residues.

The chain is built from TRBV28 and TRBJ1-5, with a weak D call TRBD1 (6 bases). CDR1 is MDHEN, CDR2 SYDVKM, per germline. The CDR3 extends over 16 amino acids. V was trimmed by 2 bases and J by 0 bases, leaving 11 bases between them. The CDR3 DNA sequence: TGTGCCAGCAGTTTAGAACAGGGTTATAGCAATCAGCCCCAGCATTTT. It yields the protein CASSLEQGYSNQPQHF.

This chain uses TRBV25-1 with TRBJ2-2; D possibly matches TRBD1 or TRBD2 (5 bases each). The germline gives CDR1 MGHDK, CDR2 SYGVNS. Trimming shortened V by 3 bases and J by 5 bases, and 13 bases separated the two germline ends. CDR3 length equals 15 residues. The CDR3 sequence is CASSDSNWGTGELFF. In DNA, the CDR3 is TGTGCCAGCAGTGACTCCAATTGGGGGACCGGGGAGCTGTTTTTT.

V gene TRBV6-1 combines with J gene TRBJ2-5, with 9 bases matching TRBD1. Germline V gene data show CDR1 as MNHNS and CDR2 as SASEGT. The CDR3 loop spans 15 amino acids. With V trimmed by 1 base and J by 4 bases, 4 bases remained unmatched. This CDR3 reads CASSEVLGQGETQYF. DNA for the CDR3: TGTGCCAGCAGTGAAGTGTTGGGACAGGGAGAGACCCAGTACTTC.

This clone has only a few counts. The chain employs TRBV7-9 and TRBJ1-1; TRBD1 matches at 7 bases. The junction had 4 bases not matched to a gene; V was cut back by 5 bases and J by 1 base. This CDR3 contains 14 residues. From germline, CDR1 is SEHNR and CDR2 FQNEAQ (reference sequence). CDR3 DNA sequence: TGTGCCAGCAGCCCTGGGACAGCGAACACTGAAGCTTTCTTT. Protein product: CASSPGTANTEAFF.

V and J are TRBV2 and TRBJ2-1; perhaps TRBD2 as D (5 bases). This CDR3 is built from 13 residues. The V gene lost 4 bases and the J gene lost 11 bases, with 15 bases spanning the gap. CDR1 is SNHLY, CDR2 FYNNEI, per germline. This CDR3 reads CASSVGSSPQQFF. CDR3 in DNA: TGTGCCAGCAGTGTGGGGAGCTCGCCACAGCAGTTCTTC.

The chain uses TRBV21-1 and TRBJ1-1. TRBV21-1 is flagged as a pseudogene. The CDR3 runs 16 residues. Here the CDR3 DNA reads TGTGCCAGCAGCCAAGTATGGGGGGGCATGAACACTGAAGCTTTCTTT. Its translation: CASSQVWGGMNTEAFF.

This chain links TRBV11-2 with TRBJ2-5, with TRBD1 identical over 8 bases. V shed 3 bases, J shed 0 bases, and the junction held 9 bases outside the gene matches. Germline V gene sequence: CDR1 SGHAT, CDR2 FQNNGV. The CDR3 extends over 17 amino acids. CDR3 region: CASSFPQGVVDQETQYF. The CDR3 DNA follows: TGTGCCAGCAGCTTCCCACAGGGGGTAGTGGACCAAGAGACCCAGTACTTC.

As DNA, the CDR3 is TGCGCCAGCAGCATCCCCCAGGTGAACACTGAAGCTTTCTTT. This encodes CASSIPQVNTEAFF. V is TRBV5-1 and J is TRBJ1-1; unclear D gene. Germline-derived CDR1 and CDR2 are SGHRS and YFSETQ. The CDR3 loop spans 14 amino acids. V dropped 4 bases and J dropped 0 bases, with 10 bases sitting between them. The entire variable domain, with the rest obtained from reference TRBV5-1 and TRBJ1-1, is as follows: KAGVTQTPRYLIKTRGQQVTLSCSPISGHRSVSWYQQTPGQGLQFLFEYFSETQRNKGNFPGRFSGRQFSNSRSEMNVSTLELGDSALYLCASSIPQVNTEAFFGQGTRLTVV.

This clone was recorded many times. The CDR3 DNA follows: TGTGCCAGCAGTGGGCAGGGGGCGACCGAGCAGTACTTC. This sequence encodes CASSGQGATEQYF. The genes are TRBV6-1 and TRBJ2-7; 8 bases map to TRBD1. CDR3 length equals 13 residues. The V segment lost 4 bases and the J segment 6 bases; nucleotides outside the gene matches: 5. In germline, CDR1 is MNHNS, CDR2 SASEGT.

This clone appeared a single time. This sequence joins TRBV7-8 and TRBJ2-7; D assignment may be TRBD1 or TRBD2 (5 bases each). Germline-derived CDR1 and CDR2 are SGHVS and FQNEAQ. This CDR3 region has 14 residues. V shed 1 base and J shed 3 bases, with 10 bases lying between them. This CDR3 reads CASSLENGGYEQYF. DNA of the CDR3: TGTGCCAGCAGCTTAGAGAATGGGGGCTACGAGCAGTACTTC.

For the CDR3, the DNA is TGCGCCAGCAGCTGGGGGGACAGGCTAAACACGAACACCGGGGAGCTGTTTTTT. Translation gives CASSWGDRLNTNTGELFF. The V and J genes are TRBV5-1 and TRBJ2-2; TRBD1 matches at 8 bases. This CDR3 region has 18 residues. The junction had 10 bases not matched to a gene; V was cut back by 3 bases and J by 0 bases. Germline V gives CDR1 SGHRS, CDR2 YFSETQ.

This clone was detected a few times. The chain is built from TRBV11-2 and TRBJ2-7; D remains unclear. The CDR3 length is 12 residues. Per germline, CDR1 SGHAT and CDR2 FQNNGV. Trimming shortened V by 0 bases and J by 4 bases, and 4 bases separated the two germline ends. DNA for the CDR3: TGTGCCAGCAGCTTAGATCGATACGAGCAGTACTTC. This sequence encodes CASSLDRYEQYF.

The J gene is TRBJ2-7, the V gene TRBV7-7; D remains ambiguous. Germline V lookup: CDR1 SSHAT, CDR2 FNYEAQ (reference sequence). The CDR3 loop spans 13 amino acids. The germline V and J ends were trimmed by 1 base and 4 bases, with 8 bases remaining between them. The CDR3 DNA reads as TGTGCCAGCAGCTTAGTCCCCTCATACGAGCAGTACTTC. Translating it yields CASSLVPSYEQYF. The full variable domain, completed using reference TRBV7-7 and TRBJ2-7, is GAGVSQSPRYKVTKRGQDVTLRCDPISSHATLYWYQQALGQGPEFLTYFNYEAQPDKSGLPSDRFSAERPEGSISTLTIQRTEQRDSAMYRCASSLVPSYEQYFGPGTRLTVT.

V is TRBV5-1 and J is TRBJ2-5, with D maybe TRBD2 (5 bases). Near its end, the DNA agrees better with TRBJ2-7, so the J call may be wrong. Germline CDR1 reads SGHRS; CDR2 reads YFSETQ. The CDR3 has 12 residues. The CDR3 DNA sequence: TGCGCCAGCAGCGGGCCGGGATACGAGCAGTACTTC. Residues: CASSGPGYEQYF.

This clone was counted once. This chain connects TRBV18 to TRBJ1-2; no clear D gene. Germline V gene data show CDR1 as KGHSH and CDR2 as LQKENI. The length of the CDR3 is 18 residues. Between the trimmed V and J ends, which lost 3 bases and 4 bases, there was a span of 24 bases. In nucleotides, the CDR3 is TGTGCCAGCTCACCTTTTCACCCAGGACCCCTGGTTGGCTATGGCTACACCTTC. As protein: CASSPFHPGPLVGYGYTF.

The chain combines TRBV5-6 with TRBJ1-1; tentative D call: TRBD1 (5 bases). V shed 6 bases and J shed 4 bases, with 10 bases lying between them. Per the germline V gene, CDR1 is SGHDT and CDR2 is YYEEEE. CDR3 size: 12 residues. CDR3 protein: CASMIQGTEAFF. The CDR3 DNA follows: TGTGCCAGCATGATTCAGGGCACTGAAGCTTTCTTT. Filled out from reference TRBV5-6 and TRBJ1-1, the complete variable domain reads DAGVTQSPTHLIKTRGQQVTLRCSPKSGHDTVSWYQQALGQGPQFIFQYYEEEERQRGNFPDRFSGHQFPNYSSELNVNALLLGDSALYLCASMIQGTEAFFGQGTRLTVV.

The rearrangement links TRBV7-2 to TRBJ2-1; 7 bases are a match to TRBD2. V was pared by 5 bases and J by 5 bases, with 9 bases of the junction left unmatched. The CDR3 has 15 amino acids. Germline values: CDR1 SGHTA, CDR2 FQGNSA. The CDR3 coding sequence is TGTGCCAGCAGCCCGACTCCGGGAGGCAACAATGAGCAGTTCTTC. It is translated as CASSPTPGGNNEQFF. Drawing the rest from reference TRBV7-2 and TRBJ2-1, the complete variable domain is GAGVSQSPSNKVTEKGKDVELRCDPISGHTALYWYRQSLGQGLEFLIYFQGNSAPDKSGLPSDRFSAERTGGSVSTLTIQRTQQEDSAVYLCASSPTPGGNNEQFFGPGTRLTVL.